One and the same sample provided the 2 T cell receptor beta chains below, sequenced in a study of T cells expressing NK-cell markers. TCRdb reprocessed the 5' RACE reads, keeping one entry per CDR3 protein, no DNA. This repertoire includes hundreds of thousands of distinct CDR3 sequences. The sample was blood T cells: a sorted CD56 or NKG2C T cell subset, CD4+ or CD8+ T cells, or bulk PBMC T cells (not recorded which). The receptor set was obtained from a woman between 18 and 70 years old in good health.

The genes are TRBV7-2 and TRBJ2-7; the TRBD1 assignment by TCRdb is unverifiable without DNA. CDR1 SGHTA and CDR2 FQGNSA come from the germline V gene. This CDR3 region has 17 residues. The CDR3: CASSLTLLLGQVHEQYF.

The chain recombines TRBV12-3 or TRBV12-4 with TRBJ1-1; the TRBD1 assignment by TCRdb is unverifiable without DNA. CDR3 length: 16 amino acids. Here the CDR3 reads CASSQDRGSWNTEAFF.